This section outlines one TCR beta chain sequence together with its context. This sample was taken from a study of blood T cell repertoires in COVID-19. Germline V gene lookup returns CDR1 SGHVS and CDR2 FNYEAQ. V lost 1 base, J lost 4 bases, and 7 bases stayed unmatched. This CDR3 contains 17 residues. TCRdb's copy holds only in-frame clones and misses some; the assay was immunoSEQ multiplex PCR. The sample has roughly 220,000 clones, around 85% seen once; the top ten hold 1.3%. Each participant's cohort was designated according to participant-reported clinical history. Sequencing was carried out using PBMCs or T cells enriched from blood (not recorded which). The chain has TRBV7-6 and TRBJ2-5, with 12 nucleotides matching TRBD2. The clonotype comes from a woman aged 40 to 50 with acute COVID-19. The CDR3 protein is CASSLVLAGGTGETQYF. The CDR3 coding sequence is TGTGCCAGCAGCTTAGTCCTAGCGGGGGGGACGGGAGAGACCCAGTACTTC.